Reported below is one TCR beta chain. What it recognizes is unknown. Each CDR3 protein is one row after TCRdb ran MiXCR on the reads. This table holds 450,000 to 550,000 distinct CDR3 sequences, approximately 16% found once. This entry belongs to a study of T cell repertoires in cytomegalovirus infection. Study information: Public signatures in TCR beta pointed to CMV infection and matching HLA type.

The study's findings and limits: In two of eight donors, the top clonotype was HLA-C-restricted CMV-specific. Carriers of CMV and the relevant HLA type were discriminated by public TCR beta frequency.

CDR3 size: 14 residues. The V and J ends lost 2 bases and 9 bases respectively, with 11 bases between them. Germline CDR1 reads MDHEN; CDR2 reads SYDVKM. The receptor was derived from a human donor in good health (CMV status not recorded). Some clones in this sample may be carry-over from other donors' samples. The rearrangement uses TRBV28 and TRBJ1-6; no firm D call. Sample: CD8+ T cells from PBMCs. CDR3 coding DNA: TGTGCCAGCAGTTTAGTGGATACCCTTTCACCCCTCCACTTT. It encodes CASSLVDTLSPLHF.